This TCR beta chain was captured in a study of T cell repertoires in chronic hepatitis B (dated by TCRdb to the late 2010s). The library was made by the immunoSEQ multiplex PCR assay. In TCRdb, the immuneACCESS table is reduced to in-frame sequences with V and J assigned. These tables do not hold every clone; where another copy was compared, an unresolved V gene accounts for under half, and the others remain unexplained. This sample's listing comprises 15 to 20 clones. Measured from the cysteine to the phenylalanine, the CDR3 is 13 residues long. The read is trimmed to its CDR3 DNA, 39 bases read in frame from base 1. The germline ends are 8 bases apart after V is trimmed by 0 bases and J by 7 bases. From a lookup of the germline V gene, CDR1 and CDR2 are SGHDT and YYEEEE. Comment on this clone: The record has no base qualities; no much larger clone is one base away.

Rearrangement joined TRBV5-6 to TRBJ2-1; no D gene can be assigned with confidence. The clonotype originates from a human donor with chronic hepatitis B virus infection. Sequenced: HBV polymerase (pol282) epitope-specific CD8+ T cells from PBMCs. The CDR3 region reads CASSLVLWNEQFF. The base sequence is TGTGCCAGCAGCTTGGTCCTTTGGAATGAGCAGTTCTTC.